This T cell receptor (beta chain) appears in the sequencing data of a study of blood T cell repertoires in COVID-19. The wider study: Whether acute or convalescent, the COVID-19 samples came from the United States, Italy and Spain. Sources were T cells, B-cell-depleted T cells, or PBMCs; the material itself was cDNA or gDNA.

As handled by the study authors: The assay estimated nucleated cells by amplifying reference gene primers. Here immunoSEQ multiplex PCR was the method, and the copy in TCRdb shows in-frame clones only, minus some. From that table come the V and J calls and clone size; the DNA was used to work out D and trimming. The table lists about 97,000 clones, around 85% of them singletons. This CDR3 region has 15 residues. Germline CDR1 is LGHDT and CDR2 is YNNKEL (reference sequence). V was pared by 4 bases and J by 2 bases, with 6 bases of the junction left unmatched. This chain links TRBV3-1 (or the pseudogene TRBV3-2) with TRBJ1-2, with 8 bases lining up with TRBD1. The TCR comes from a woman aged 70-85 years with active or convalescent COVID-19. Sequenced material: peripheral blood. CDR3 sequence: CASSLRTGPNYGYTF. The CDR3, as DNA: TGTGCCAGCAGCCTAAGGACAGGGCCAAACTATGGCTACACCTTC.